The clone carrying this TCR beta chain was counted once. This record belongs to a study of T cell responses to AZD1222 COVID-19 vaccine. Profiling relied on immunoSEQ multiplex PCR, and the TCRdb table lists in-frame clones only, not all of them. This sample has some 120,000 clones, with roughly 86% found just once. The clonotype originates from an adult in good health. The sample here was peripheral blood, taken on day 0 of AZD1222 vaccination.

The CDR3 region has the DNA TGTGCCAGCAGCCAAGCCCGGGGGGACCGCTCACCCCTCCACTTT. This sequence encodes CASSQARGDRSPLHF. The V call is TRBV3-1 (or the pseudogene TRBV3-2), the J call TRBJ1-6, with D tentatively TRBD1 (5 bases). Germline V gene data show CDR1 as LGHDT and CDR2 as YNNKEL (reference sequence). Trimming stripped 1 base from V and 10 bases from J, with 14 bases between. The CDR3 consists of 15 residues.